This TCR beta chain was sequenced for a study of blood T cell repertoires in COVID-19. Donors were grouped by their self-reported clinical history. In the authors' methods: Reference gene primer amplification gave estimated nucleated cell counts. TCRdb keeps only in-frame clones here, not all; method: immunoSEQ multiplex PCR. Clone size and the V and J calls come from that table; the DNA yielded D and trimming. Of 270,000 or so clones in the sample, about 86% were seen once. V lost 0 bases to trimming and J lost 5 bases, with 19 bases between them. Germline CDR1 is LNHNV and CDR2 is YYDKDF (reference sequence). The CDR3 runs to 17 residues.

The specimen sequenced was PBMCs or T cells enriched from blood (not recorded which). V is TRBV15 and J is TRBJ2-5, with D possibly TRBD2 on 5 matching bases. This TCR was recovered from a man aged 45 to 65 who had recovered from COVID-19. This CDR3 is CATSRDKGPNPGETQYF. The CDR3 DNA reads TGTGCCACCAGCAGAGATAAAGGTCCAAACCCGGGGGAGACCCAGTACTTC.